These 29 T cell receptor beta chains were sequenced from one sample in a study of shared T cell receptors in the human thymus. The method was immunoSEQ multiplex PCR; TCRdb's version includes in-frame clones alone and lacks a portion of them. The sample yields roughly 660,000 clones, approximately 88% seen once. These data also formed part of another study, on human thymus T cells.

The specimen sequenced was thymocytes. The receptors come from a boy younger than two with a congenital heart defect.

The rearrangement joins TRBV9 to TRBJ2-1; 11 bases line up with TRBD2. Germline CDR1 is SGDLS and CDR2 is YYNGEE. V dropped 2 bases and J dropped 5; count of bases not matched to a gene: 6. The CDR3 contains 16 residues. CDR3 residues: CASSVETSGTHNEQFF. In DNA, the CDR3 is TGTGCCAGCAGCGTTGAGACTAGCGGGACACACAATGAGCAGTTCTTC.

This sequence joins TRBV6-5 and TRBJ1-1; perhaps TRBD1 as D (5 bases). Germline V gene data show CDR1 as MNHEY and CDR2 as SVGAGI. The CDR3 totals 16 residues. With 2 bases removed from V and 3 bases from J, the gap between germline ends came to 16 bases. The CDR3 here is CASSYRGGGLDTEAFF. CDR3 sequence (DNA): TGTGCCAGCAGTTACCGGGGGGGAGGGCTCGACACTGAAGCTTTCTTT.

V is TRBV28 and J is TRBJ2-3; tentatively, D is TRBD1 (5 bases). CDR1 and CDR2 from the germline V gene are MDHEN and SYDVKM. Between the trimmed V and J ends, which lost 4 bases and 4 bases, there was a span of 21 bases. This CDR3 contains 17 residues. CDR3: CASSSSRAGSCPDTQYF. The CDR3 bases are TGTGCCAGCAGTTCCTCTCGGGCAGGGTCATGTCCAGATACGCAGTATTTT.

The chain uses TRBV28 and TRBJ2-2; tentative D call: TRBD2 (5 bases). From germline, CDR1 is MDHEN and CDR2 SYDVKM. Trimming left V 6 bases short and J 7 bases short, with 15 bases between. The CDR3 length is 14 residues. This CDR3 is CASRWSRRIGELFF. The CDR3 DNA reads as TGTGCCAGCAGGTGGAGCCGGAGGATCGGGGAGCTGTTTTTT.

The V and J genes are TRBV7-6 and TRBJ2-2, with TRBD2 as a possible D gene (6 bases). Trimming cost V 5 bases and J 2 bases, with 15 bases left between them. The CDR3 is made up of 16 amino acids. Germline CDR1 SGHVS, CDR2 FNYEAQ. The CDR3 here is CASSRYSRGNTGELFF. The CDR3 bases are TGTGCCAGCAGCCGATACTCGCGGGGTAACACCGGGGAGCTGTTTTTT. The complete variable domain, with remaining parts taken from reference TRBV7-6 and TRBJ2-2, reads GAGVSQSPRYKVTKRGQDVALRCDPISGHVSLYWYRQALGQGPEFLTYFNYEAQQDKSGLPNDRFSAERPEGSISTLTIQRTEQRDSAMYRCASSRYSRGNTGELFFGEGSRLTVL.

V usage is TRBV7-2 and J usage is TRBJ2-5; 12 bases align to TRBD2. The CDR3 is made up of 18 amino acids. Germline loops: CDR1 SGHTA, CDR2 FQGNSA. After removal of 3 bases from V and 1 base from J, the junction contained 9 bases not matched to a gene. In nucleotides, the CDR3 is TGTGCCAGCAGCTTCTTGAGGCGGACTAGCGGGACCCAAGAGACCCAGTACTTC. Amino acid sequence: CASSFLRRTSGTQETQYF. The whole variable domain, remainder taken from reference TRBV7-2 and TRBJ2-5, is GAGVSQSPSNKVTEKGKDVELRCDPISGHTALYWYRQSLGQGLEFLIYFQGNSAPDKSGLPSDRFSAERTGGSVSTLTIQRTQQEDSAVYLCASSFLRRTSGTQETQYFGPGTRLLVL.

The genes are TRBV27 and TRBJ2-7, with TRBD1 matching over 9 bases. The V segment lost 1 base and the J segment 5 bases; nucleotides outside the gene matches: 3. Per the germline V gene, CDR1 is MNHEY and CDR2 is SMNVEV (reference sequence). The CDR3 loop spans 14 amino acids. The CDR3 sequence is CASSLWTGDNEQYF. The CDR3 nucleotides read TGTGCCAGCAGTTTATGGACAGGGGACAACGAGCAGTACTTC.

In DNA form, the CDR3 reads TGTGCCAGCAGCCCACCGGACAGGGGGCTAGGGGGCTACACCTTC. Protein product: CASSPPDRGLGGYTF. V is TRBV7-9 and J is TRBJ1-2; 11 bases map to TRBD1. In germline, CDR1 is SEHNR, CDR2 FQNEAQ (reference sequence). The length of the CDR3 is 15 residues. After removal of 5 bases from V and 8 bases from J, the junction contained 10 bases not matched to a gene.

This clone was counted a single time. The chain is built from TRBV7-2 and TRBJ2-7; TRBD2 matches at 10 bases. Germline V CDR1 and CDR2: SGHTA, FQGNSA. The CDR3 covers 19 residues. The junction had 21 bases not matched to a gene; V was cut back by 5 bases and J by 5 bases. The CDR3 DNA sequence: TGTGCCAGCAGCCCCGAGGGGAGGGTAGCGGGAGGTCCTTCCAACGAGCAGTACTTC. Its translation is CASSPEGRVAGGPSNEQYF. Using reference TRBV7-2 and TRBJ2-7 for the parts outside the CDR3, the full variable domain is GAGVSQSPSNKVTEKGKDVELRCDPISGHTALYWYRQSLGQGLEFLIYFQGNSAPDKSGLPSDRFSAERTGGSVSTLTIQRTQQEDSAVYLCASSPEGRVAGGPSNEQYFGPGTRLTVT.

The chain recombines TRBV2 with TRBJ2-7, with D tentatively TRBD2 (5 bases). CDR3 size: 13 residues. The germline V and J ends were trimmed by 1 base and 5 bases, with 9 bases remaining between them. The V gene's germline CDR1 is SNHLY and CDR2 FYNNEI. CDR3 residues: CASSEEGSNEQYF. The CDR3 region has the DNA TGTGCCAGCAGTGAAGAAGGGAGCAACGAGCAGTACTTC.

The J gene is TRBJ2-1, the V gene TRBV15, with 9 bases lining up with TRBD2. CDR1 is LNHNV, CDR2 YYDKDF, per germline (reference sequence). The CDR3 runs 18 residues. V gave up 2 bases and J gave up 6 bases; unmatched junction bases: 14. The CDR3 region has the DNA TGTGCCACCAGCAGATCACACCCGGGGCGGGAGGGAGGCAATGAGCAGTTCTTC. Residues: CATSRSHPGREGGNEQFF.

The chain carries TRBV15 and TRBJ2-7, with 7 bases identical to TRBD1. Germline assignment: CDR1 LNHNV and CDR2 YYDKDF (reference sequence). Losses at the gene ends were 2 bases for V and 0 bases for J; bases not matched to a gene: 7. This CDR3 is built from 16 residues. The CDR3 DNA sequence: TGTGCCACCAGCAGATCGCCGACAGGGAACTCCTACGAGCAGTACTTC. Residues: CATSRSPTGNSYEQYF.

The gene calls are TRBV30 and TRBJ2-7; 12 nucleotides match TRBD1. V lost 4 bases and J lost 7; bases outside the gene matches: 11. CDR1 GTSNPN and CDR2 SVGIG come from the germline V gene (reference sequence). The CDR3 has 15 residues. In DNA, the CDR3 is TGTGCCTGGAATCCTGAGGGACAGGGGGCCGGGGAGCAGTACTTC. As protein: CAWNPEGQGAGEQYF.

The V call is TRBV5-1, the J call TRBJ2-5; 10 bases are shared with TRBD2. Matching the DNA end better, TRBJ2-7 makes the J call doubtful. CDR3 length: 14 amino acids. Looked up from germline, CDR1 is SGHRS and CDR2 is YFSETQ. The CDR3 loop is CASLPASGSHEQYF. The CDR3 bases are TGCGCCAGCCTTCCGGCTAGCGGGAGCCACGAGCAGTACTTC.

V is TRBV5-4 and J is TRBJ2-1; 7 nucleotides agree with TRBD2. CDR1 SGHNT and CDR2 YYREEE come from the germline V gene (reference sequence). Losses at the gene ends were 4 bases for V and 5 bases for J; bases not matched to a gene: 9. The CDR3 spans 15 residues. The chain's CDR3 is CASSVRREDDNEQFF. The CDR3 nucleotides are TGTGCCAGCAGCGTGCGACGGGAGGACGACAATGAGCAGTTCTTC.

The chain carries TRBV7-9 and TRBJ2-1; TRBD2 aligns across 7 bases. V dropped 0 bases and J dropped 5; count of bases not matched to a gene: 13. The CDR3 totals 18 residues. The germline V gene has CDR1 SEHNR and CDR2 FQNEAQ (reference sequence). CDR3 in amino acids: CASSLAHPGREQHNEQFF. The CDR3 DNA reads as TGTGCCAGCAGCTTAGCGCACCCTGGGCGGGAGCAACACAATGAGCAGTTCTTC.

V usage is TRBV5-8 and J usage is TRBJ2-7, with TRBD1 matching over 8 bases. V shed 2 bases and J 7 bases; nucleotides not matched to a gene: 8. The CDR3 runs to 14 residues. CDR1 SGHTS and CDR2 YDEGEE come from the germline V gene. The CDR3 region is CASSFPRGRWEQYF. DNA for the CDR3: TGTGCCAGCAGCTTCCCCAGGGGGCGTTGGGAGCAGTACTTC.

This rearrangement joins TRBV25-1 to TRBJ1-4; 8 bases are shared with TRBD1. The CDR3 is made up of 17 amino acids. Germline values: CDR1 MGHDK, CDR2 SYGVNS. V lost 5 bases to trimming and J lost 8 bases; unmatched junction nucleotides: 16. CDR3 sequence: CASSHTPPGDRQEKLFF. DNA of the CDR3: TGTGCCAGCAGTCACACACCCCCGGGGGACAGGCAAGAAAAACTGTTTTTT.

V usage is TRBV21-1 and J usage is TRBJ2-2; the table names TRBD1, a call not compared with the DNA. TRBV21-1 constitutes a pseudogene. CDR3 length equals 16 residues. The CDR3 spells CASSKRWANFTGELFF. CDR3 bases: TGTGCCAGCAGCAAAAGGTGGGCGAACTTCACCGGGGAGCTGTTTTTT.

The chain carries TRBV13 and TRBJ1-2; D possibly corresponds to TRBD1 (6 bases). Germline V gives CDR1 PRHDT, CDR2 FYEKMQ (reference sequence). V lost 5 bases, J lost 7 bases, and 17 bases lay in between. The CDR3 consists of 14 residues. The CDR3 sequence is CASSPGVFNRGYTF. The CDR3 DNA reads TGTGCCAGCAGCCCAGGGGTCTTTAATCGTGGCTACACCTTC.

This sequence joins TRBV5-1 and TRBJ2-1; 8 nucleotides agree with TRBD2. CDR1 is SGHRS and CDR2 is YFSETQ in the germline V gene. The CDR3 sequence is 16 residues long. The V segment lost 4 bases and the J segment 0 bases; nucleotides outside the gene matches: 6. In DNA, the CDR3 is TGCGCCAGCAGCCTACTAGCGGAGCCCTCCTACAATGAGCAGTTCTTC. Encoded protein: CASSLLAEPSYNEQFF. The full variable domain, completed using reference TRBV5-1 and TRBJ2-1, is KAGVTQTPRYLIKTRGQQVTLSCSPISGHRSVSWYQQTPGQGLQFLFEYFSETQRNKGNFPGRFSGRQFSNSRSEMNVSTLELGDSALYLCASSLLAEPSYNEQFFGPGTRLTVL.

The J gene is TRBJ2-3, the V gene TRBV6-5, with 7 bases aligning to TRBD2. V gave up 8 bases and J gave up 3 bases; unmatched junction bases: 11. The CDR3 runs to 15 residues. Germline CDR1 is MNHEY and CDR2 is SVGAGI. The DNA of the CDR3 is TGTGCCAGCTCCACGCCCGGGACTACTACAGATACGCAGTATTTT. This codes for CASSTPGTTTDTQYF.

This clone was detected once. V is TRBV11-2 and J is TRBJ2-6; D may be TRBD1 (6 bases). V was cut by 5 bases and J by 2 bases, with 19 bases left in between. The CDR3 is 18 amino acids. The germline V gene has CDR1 SGHAT and CDR2 FQNNGV. The CDR3, as DNA: TGTGCCAGCAGCCCCCGGACCAGACCAGGGGCTGGGGCCAACGTCCTGACTTTC. Residues: CASSPRTRPGAGANVLTF.

This chain links TRBV4-2 with TRBJ2-7; TRBD1 agrees at 10 bases. The CDR3 contains 17 residues. The germline V gene encodes CDR1 LGHNA and CDR2 YNFKEQ. V shed 0 bases, J shed 2 bases, and the junction held 7 bases outside the gene matches. CDR3 sequence reads: CASSQDNPGQGTYEQYF. The CDR3 DNA is TGTGCCAGCAGCCAAGATAACCCGGGACAGGGGACCTACGAGCAGTACTTC.

The J gene is TRBJ2-7, the V gene TRBV11-3, with TRBD2 matching over 13 bases. Trimming removed 0 bases from V and 5 bases from J; junction bases left unmatched: 13. CDR3 length: 19 residues. In germline, CDR1 is SGHNT, CDR2 YENEEA. As DNA, the CDR3 is TGTGCCAGCAGCTTAGATCAGAGGACTAGCGGGAGTTTCGATCACGAGCAGTACTTC. Amino acids: CASSLDQRTSGSFDHEQYF.

This clone was observed a single time. V and J are TRBV7-2 and TRBJ2-2; 8 positions match TRBD1. Germline V gene sequence: CDR1 SGHTA, CDR2 FQGNSA. The CDR3 spans 16 residues. J gave up 1 base and V 5 bases, and 6 bases lay outside the gene matches. DNA for the CDR3: TGTGCCAGCAGCGCTGGACAGGGTATGAACACCGGGGAGCTGTTTTTT. It is translated as CASSAGQGMNTGELFF.

The chain employs TRBV9 and TRBJ2-5, with D perhaps TRBD2 (6 bases). The CDR3 loop spans 15 amino acids. V shed 4 bases and J shed 3 bases, with 16 bases lying between them. Germline V gives CDR1 SGDLS, CDR2 YYNGEE. The CDR3: CASSSPGTPEETQYF. Written as DNA, the CDR3 is TGTGCCAGCAGCTCCCCCGGGACTCCGGAAGAGACCCAGTACTTC. Using reference TRBV9 and TRBJ2-5 for the parts outside the CDR3, the full variable domain is DSGVTQTPKHLITATGQRVTLRCSPRSGDLSVYWYQQSLDQGLQFLIQYYNGEERAKGNILERFSAQQFPDLHSELNLSSLELGDSALYFCASSSPGTPEETQYFGPGTRLLVL.

The gene calls are TRBV15 and TRBJ1-2; D gene ambiguous. The CDR3 sequence is 14 residues long. The V end lost 1 base, the J end lost 1 base, and 7 bases lay between the germline ends. Germline CDR1 reads LNHNV; CDR2 reads YYDKDF (reference sequence). The CDR3 region is CATSRGADNYGYTF. The CDR3 coding sequence is TGTGCCACCAGCAGAGGAGCGGATAACTATGGCTACACCTTC.

The rearrangement uses TRBV15 and TRBJ1-2; tentatively, D is TRBD1 (6 bases). The V gene lost 0 bases and the J gene lost 6 bases, with 11 bases spanning the gap. Germline loops: CDR1 LNHNV, CDR2 YYDKDF (reference sequence). The CDR3 totals 14 residues. CDR3 sequence (DNA): TGTGCCACCAGCAGAGAGGGGGCTAGGAATGGCTACACCTTC. It yields the protein CATSREGARNGYTF.